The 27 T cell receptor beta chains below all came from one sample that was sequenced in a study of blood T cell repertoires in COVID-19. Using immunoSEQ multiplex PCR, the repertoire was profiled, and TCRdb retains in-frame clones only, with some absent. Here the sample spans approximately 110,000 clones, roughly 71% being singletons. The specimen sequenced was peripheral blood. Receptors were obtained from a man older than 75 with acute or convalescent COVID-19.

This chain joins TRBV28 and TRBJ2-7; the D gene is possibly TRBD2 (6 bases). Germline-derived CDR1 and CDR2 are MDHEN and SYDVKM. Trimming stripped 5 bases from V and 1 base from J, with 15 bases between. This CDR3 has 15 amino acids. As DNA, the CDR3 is TGTGCCAGCAGTGGGTCGGGGGAGAGGTCCTACGAGCAGTACTTC. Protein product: CASSGSGERSYEQYF.

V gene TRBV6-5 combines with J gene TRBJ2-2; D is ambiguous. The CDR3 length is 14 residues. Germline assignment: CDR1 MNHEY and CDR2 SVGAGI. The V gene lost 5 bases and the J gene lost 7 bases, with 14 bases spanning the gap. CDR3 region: CASSPLGSGGELFF. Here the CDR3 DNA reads TGTGCCAGCAGTCCACTTGGTTCTGGCGGGGAGCTGTTTTTT.

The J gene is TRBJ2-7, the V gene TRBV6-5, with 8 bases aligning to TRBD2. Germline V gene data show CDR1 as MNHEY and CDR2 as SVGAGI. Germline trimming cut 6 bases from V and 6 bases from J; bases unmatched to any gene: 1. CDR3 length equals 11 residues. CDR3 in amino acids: CASRREGEQYF. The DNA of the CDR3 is TGTGCCAGCAGACGGGAGGGCGAGCAGTACTTC.

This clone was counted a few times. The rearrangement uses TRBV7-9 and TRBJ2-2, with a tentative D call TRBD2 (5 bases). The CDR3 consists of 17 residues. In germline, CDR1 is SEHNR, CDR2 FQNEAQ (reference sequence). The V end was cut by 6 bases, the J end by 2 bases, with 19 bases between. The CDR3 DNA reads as TGTGCCAGCAGACTGGCCTCCGGGATGTCAAACACCGGGGAGCTGTTTTTT. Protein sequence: CASRLASGMSNTGELFF.

The CDR3 DNA is TGTGCCAGCAGTCGCCTAGCGGGAGTGACTGGGGCCAACGTCCTGACTTTC. It yields the protein CASSRLAGVTGANVLTF. This chain connects TRBV2 to TRBJ2-6, with 10 bases that match TRBD2. After removal of 5 bases from V and 2 bases from J, the junction contained 6 bases not matched to a gene. CDR1 and CDR2 from the germline V gene are SNHLY and FYNNEI. CDR3 length equals 17 residues.

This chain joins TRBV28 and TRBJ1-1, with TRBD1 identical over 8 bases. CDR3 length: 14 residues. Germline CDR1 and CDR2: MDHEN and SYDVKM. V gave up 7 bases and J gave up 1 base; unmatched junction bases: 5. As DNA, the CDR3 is TGTGCCAGCACCTGGACAGGGAAGAACACTGAAGCTTTCTTT. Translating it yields CASTWTGKNTEAFF. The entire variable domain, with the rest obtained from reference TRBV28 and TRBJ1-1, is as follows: DVKVTQSSRYLVKRTGEKVFLECVQDMDHENMFWYRQDPGLGLRLIYFSYDVKMKEKGDIPEGYSVSREKKERFSLILESASTNQTSMYLCASTWTGKNTEAFFGQGTRLTVV.

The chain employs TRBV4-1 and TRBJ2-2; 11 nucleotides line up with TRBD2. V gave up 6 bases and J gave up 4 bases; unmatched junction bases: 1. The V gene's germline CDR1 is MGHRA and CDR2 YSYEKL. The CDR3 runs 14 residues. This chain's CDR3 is CASRLAGVTGELFF. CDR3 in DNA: TGCGCCAGCAGACTAGCGGGAGTCACCGGGGAGCTGTTTTTT.

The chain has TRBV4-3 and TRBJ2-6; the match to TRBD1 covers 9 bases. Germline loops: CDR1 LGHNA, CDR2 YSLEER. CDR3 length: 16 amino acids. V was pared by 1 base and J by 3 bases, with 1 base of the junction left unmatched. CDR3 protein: CASSQGDRVGANVLTF. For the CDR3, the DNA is TGCGCCAGCAGCCAAGGGGACAGGGTTGGGGCCAACGTCCTGACTTTC.

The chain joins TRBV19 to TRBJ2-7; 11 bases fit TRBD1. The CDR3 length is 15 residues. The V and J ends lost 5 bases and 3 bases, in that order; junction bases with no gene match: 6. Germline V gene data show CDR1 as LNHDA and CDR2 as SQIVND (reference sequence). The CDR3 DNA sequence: TGTGCCAGTAGTCCGCGGGGACAGGGGGACTACGAGCAGTACTTC. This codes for CASSPRGQGDYEQYF.

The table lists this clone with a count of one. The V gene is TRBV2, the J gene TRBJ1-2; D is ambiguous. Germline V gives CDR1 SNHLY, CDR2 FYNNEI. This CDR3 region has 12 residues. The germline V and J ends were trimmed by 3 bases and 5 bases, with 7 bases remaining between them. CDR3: CASSDGVYGYTF. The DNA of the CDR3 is TGTGCCAGCAGTGACGGTGTGTATGGCTACACCTTC.

CDR3: CASSRRSGRVAGELETQYF. In DNA, the CDR3 is TGTGCCAGCAGCCGACGATCGGGGCGGGTAGCGGGAGAGCTAGAGACCCAGTACTTC. The chain has TRBV13 and TRBJ2-5; 9 bases line up with TRBD2. The CDR3 totals 19 residues. The V gene end was trimmed by 5 bases and the J gene end by 4 bases; junction bases not matched to a gene: 20. CDR1 PRHDT and CDR2 FYEKMQ come from the germline V gene (reference sequence).

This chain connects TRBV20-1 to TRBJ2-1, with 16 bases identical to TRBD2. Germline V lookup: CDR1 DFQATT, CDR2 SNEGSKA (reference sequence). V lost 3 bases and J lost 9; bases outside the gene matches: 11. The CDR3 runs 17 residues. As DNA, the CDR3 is TGCAGTGCTAGTGCCGGGACTAGCGGGAGGGGAGGCGGTGAGCAGTTCTTC. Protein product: CSASAGTSGRGGGEQFF.

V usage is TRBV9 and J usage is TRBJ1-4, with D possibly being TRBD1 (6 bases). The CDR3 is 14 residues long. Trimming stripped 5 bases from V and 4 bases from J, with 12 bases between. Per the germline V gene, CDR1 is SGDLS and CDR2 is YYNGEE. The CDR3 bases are TGTGCCAGCAGTGTTGGGGGCTTTAATGAAAAACTGTTTTTT. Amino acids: CASSVGGFNEKLFF. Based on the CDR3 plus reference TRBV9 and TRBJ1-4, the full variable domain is DSGVTQTPKHLITATGQRVTLRCSPRSGDLSVYWYQQSLDQGLQFLIQYYNGEERAKGNILERFSAQQFPDLHSELNLSSLELGDSALYFCASSVGGFNEKLFFGSGTQLSVL.

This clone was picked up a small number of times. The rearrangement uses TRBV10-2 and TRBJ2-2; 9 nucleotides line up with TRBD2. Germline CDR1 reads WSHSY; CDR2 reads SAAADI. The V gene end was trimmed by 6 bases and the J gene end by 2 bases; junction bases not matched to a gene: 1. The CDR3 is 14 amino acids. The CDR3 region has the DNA TGCGCCAGCAGGACTAGCGGTAACACCGGGGAGCTGTTTTTT. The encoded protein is CASRTSGNTGELFF.

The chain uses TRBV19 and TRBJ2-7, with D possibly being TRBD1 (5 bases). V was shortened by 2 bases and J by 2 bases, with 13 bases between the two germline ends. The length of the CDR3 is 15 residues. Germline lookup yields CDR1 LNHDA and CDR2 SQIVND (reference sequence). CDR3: CASSIRSEGAYEQYF. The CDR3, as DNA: TGTGCCAGTAGTATACGGTCAGAAGGGGCCTACGAGCAGTACTTC. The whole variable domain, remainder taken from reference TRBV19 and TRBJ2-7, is DGGITQSPKYLFRKEGQNVTLSCEQNLNHDAMYWYRQDPGQGLRLIYYSQIVNDFQKGDIAEGYSVSREKKESFPLTVTSAQKNPTAFYLCASSIRSEGAYEQYFGPGTRLTVT.

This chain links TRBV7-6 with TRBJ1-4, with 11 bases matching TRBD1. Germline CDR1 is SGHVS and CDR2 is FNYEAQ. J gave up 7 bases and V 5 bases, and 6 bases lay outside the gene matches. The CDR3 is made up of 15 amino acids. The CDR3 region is CASSPGTGGGEKLFF. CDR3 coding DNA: TGTGCCAGCAGCCCGGGGACAGGGGGAGGTGAAAAACTGTTTTTT.

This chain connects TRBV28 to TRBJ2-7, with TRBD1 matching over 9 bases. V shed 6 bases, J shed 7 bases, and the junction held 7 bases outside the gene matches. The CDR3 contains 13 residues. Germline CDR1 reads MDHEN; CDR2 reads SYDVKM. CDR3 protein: CASRRGQGGEQYF. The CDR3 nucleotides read TGTGCCAGCAGGAGGGGACAGGGCGGGGAGCAGTACTTC.

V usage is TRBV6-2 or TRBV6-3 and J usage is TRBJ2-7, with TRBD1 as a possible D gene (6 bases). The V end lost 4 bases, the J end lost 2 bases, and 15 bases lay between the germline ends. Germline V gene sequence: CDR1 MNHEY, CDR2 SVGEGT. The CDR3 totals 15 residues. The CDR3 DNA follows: TGTGCCAGCAGTTTCACAGGGCTTTTCACCTACGAGCAGTACTTC. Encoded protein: CASSFTGLFTYEQYF.

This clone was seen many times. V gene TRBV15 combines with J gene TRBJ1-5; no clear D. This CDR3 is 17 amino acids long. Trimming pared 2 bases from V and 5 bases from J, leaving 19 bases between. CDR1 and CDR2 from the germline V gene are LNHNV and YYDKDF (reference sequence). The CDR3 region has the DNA TGTGCCACCAGCAGATCTCTTAGGACTTTGAGGTATCAGCCCCAGCATTTT. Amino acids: CATSRSLRTLRYQPQHF.

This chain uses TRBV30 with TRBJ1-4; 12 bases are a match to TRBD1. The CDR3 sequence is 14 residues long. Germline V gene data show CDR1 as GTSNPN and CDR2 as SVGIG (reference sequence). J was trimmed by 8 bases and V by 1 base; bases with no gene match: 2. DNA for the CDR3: TGTGCCTGGAGTGGGGACAGGGGGCGCGAAAAACTGTTTTTT. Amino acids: CAWSGDRGREKLFF.

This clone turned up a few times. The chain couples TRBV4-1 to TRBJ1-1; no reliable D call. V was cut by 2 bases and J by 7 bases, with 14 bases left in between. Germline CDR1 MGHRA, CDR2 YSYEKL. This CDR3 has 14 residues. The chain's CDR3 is CASSQRGSPSEAFF. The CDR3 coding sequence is TGCGCCAGCAGCCAACGCGGGAGCCCGAGTGAAGCTTTCTTT.

CDR3 amino acids: CASTQRGPGNTIYF. CDR3 DNA: TGTGCCAGCACCCAAAGGGGGCCTGGAAACACCATATATTTT. The V and J genes are TRBV6-5 and TRBJ1-3; 7 nucleotides match TRBD1. V was clipped by 7 bases and J by 2 bases; unmatched bases: 5. This CDR3 comprises 14 residues. Germline V gene sequence: CDR1 MNHEY, CDR2 SVGAGI.

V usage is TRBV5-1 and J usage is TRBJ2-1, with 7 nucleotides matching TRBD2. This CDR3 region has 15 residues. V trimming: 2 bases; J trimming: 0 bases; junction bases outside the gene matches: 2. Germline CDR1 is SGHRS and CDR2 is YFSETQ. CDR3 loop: CASSLAGSSYNEQFF. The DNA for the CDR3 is TGCGCCAGCAGCTTAGCGGGAAGCTCCTACAATGAGCAGTTCTTC.

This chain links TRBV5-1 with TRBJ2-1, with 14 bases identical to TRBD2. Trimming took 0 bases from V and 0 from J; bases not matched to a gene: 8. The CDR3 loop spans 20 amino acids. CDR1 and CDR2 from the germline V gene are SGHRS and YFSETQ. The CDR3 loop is CASSLAGLAGGHYSYNEQFF. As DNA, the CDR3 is TGCGCCAGCAGCTTGGCCGGACTAGCGGGAGGTCACTACTCCTACAATGAGCAGTTCTTC.

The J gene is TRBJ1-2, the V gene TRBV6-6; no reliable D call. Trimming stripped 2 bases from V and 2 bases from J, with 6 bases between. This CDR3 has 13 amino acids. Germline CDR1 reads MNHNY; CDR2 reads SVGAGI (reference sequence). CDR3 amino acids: CASSYSRNYGYTF. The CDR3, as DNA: TGTGCCAGCAGTTACAGCAGGAACTATGGCTACACCTTC.

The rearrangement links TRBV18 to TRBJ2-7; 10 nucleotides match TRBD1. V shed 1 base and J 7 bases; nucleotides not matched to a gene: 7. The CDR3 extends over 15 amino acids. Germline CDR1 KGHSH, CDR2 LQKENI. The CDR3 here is CASSPRDRGAGEQYF. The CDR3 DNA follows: TGTGCCAGCTCACCACGGGACAGGGGAGCTGGGGAGCAGTACTTC.

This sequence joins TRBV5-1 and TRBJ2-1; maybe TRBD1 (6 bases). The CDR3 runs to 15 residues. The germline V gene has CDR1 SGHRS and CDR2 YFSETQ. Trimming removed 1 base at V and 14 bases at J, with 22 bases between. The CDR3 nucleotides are TGCGCCAGCAGCTTGCCTCCGGGACAAATAACCTCCAAGTTCTTC. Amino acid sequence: CASSLPPGQITSKFF.